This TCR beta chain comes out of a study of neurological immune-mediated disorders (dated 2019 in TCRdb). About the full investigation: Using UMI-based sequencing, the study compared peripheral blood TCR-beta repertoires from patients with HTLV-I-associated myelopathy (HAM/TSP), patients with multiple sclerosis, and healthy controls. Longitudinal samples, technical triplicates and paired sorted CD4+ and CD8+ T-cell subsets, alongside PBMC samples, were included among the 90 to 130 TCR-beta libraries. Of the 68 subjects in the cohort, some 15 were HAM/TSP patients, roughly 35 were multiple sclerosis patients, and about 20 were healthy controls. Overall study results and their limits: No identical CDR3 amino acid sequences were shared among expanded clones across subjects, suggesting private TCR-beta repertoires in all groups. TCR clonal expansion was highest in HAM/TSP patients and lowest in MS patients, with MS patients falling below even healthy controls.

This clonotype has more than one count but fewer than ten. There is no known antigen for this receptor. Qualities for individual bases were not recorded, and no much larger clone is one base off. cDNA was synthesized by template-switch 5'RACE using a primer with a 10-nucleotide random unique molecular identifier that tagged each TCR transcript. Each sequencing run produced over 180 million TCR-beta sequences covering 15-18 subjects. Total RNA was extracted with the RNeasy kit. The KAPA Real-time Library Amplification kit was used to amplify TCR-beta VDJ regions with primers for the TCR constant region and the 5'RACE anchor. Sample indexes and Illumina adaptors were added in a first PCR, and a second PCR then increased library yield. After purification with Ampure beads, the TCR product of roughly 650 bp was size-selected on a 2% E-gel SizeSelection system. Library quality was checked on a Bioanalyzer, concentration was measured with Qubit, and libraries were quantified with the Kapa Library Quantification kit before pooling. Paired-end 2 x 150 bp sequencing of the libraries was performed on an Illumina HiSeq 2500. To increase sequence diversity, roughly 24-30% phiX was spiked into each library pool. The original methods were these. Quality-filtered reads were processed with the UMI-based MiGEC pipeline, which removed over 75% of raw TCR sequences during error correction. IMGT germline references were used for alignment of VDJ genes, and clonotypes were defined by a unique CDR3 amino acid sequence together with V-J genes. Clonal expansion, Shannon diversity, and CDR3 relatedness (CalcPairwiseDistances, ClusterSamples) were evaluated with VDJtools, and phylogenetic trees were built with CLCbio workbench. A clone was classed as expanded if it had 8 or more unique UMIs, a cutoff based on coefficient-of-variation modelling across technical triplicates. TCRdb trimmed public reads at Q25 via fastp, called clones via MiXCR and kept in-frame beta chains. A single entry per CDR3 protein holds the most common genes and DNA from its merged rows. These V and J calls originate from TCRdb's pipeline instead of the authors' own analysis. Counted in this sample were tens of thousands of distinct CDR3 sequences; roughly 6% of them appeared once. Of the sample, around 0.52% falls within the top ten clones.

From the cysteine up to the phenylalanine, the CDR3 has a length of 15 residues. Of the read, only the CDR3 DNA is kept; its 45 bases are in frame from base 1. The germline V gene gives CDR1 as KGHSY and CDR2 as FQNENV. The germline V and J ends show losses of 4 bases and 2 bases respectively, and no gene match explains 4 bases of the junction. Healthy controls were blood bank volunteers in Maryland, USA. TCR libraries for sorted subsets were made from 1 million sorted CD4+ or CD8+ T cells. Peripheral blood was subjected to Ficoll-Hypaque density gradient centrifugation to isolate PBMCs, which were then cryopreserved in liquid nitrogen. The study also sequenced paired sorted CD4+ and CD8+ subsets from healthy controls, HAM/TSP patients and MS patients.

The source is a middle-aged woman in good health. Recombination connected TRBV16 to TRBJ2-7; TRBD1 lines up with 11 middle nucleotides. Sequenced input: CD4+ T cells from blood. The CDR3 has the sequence CASSLGQGATYEQYF. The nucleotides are TGTGCCAGCAGCCTCGGACAGGGGGCGACCTACGAGCAGTACTTC.